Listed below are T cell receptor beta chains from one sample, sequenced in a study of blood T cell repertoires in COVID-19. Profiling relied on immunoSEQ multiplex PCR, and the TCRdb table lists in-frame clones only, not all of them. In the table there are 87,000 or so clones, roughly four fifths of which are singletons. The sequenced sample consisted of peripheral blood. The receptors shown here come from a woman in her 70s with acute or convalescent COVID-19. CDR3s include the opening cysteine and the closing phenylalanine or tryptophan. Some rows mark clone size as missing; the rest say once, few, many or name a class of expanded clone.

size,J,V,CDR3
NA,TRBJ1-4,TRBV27,CASSRATNEKLFF
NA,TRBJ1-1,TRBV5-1,CASSTTGGWTEAFF
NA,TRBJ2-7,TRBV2,CASSEVITDEQYF
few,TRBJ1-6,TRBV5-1,CASRSGTGVSPLHF
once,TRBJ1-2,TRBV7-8,CASSLDPTGDGYGYTF
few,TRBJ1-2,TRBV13,CASSLGGPQNYGYTF
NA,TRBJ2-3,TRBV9,CASSVGETGLFGDTQYF
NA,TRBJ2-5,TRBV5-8,CASSSATWKETQYF
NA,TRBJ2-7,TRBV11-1,CASSRTGDGREQYF
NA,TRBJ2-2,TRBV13,CASSSALLQGPGELFF
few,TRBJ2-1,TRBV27,CASSNLLLAGELYNEQFF
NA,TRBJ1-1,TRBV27,CASSLSAATEAFF
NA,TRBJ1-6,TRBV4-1,CASSVDRADSPLHF
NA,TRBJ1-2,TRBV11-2,CASSIDRERGYTF
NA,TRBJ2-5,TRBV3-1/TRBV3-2,CASRANSGGYQETQYF
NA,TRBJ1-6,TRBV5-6,CASSLERGPYYNSPLHF
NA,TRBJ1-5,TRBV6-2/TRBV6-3,CASSTYNQPQHF
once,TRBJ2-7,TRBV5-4,CASSLNSGGKEEQYF
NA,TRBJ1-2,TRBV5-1,CASSLEGSPRVGYTF
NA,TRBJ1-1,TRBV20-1,CSSRSGSEAFF
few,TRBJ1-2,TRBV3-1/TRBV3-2,CASSQDYRGGDGYTF
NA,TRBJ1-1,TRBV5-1,CASSFHGEAFF
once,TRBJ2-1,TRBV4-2,CASSQGEGGSYNEQFF
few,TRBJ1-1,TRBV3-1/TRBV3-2,CASRDSNEAFF
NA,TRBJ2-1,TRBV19,CASMSGVASSYNEQFF
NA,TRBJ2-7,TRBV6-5,CASSYSKWALEQYF
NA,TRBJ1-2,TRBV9,CASSAGQGPNYGYTF
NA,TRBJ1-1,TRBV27,CASRLVMNTEAFF
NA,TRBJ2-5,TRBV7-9,CASSLGTGRGNWETQYF
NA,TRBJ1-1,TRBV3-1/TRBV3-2,CASSLVLDGTTQAFF
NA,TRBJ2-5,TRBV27,CAASQRGGRETQYF
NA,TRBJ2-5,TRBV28,CASSSLQGETQYF
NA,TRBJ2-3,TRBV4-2,CASSQPEGRNTQYF
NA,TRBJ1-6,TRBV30,CAWSRGQGVNSPLHF
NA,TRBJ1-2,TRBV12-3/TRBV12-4,CASSLGTSGGYTF
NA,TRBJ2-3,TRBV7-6,CASSSTYRGRDTQYF
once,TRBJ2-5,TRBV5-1,CASSQTRREETQYF
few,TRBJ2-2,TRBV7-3,CASSFFYSAGGTNTGELFF
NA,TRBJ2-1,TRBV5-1,CASSSRDSIYNEQFF
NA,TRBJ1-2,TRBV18,CASSPSQGTNYGYTF
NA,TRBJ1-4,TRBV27,CASSLSVPDRLFF
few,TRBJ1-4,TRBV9,CASSLFSGDSTNEKLFF
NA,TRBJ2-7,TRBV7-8,CASSLGTRAWEQYF
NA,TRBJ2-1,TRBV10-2,CASSLSSYNEQFF
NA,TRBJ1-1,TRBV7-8,CASSLDEKFEAFF
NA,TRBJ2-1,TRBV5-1,CASRKVGGAGNEQFF